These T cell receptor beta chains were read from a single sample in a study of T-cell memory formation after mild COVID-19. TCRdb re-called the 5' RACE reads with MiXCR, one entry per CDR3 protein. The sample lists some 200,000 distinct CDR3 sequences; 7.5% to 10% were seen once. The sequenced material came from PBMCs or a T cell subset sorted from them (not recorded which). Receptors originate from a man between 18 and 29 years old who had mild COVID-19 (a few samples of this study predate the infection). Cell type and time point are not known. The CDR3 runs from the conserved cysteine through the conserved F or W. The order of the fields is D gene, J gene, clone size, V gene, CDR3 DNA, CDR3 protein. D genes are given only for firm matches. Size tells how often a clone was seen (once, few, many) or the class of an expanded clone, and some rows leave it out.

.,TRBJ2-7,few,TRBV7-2,TGTGCCAGCAGCTTAGGACCTTCGAGCGGGCCAAACGAGCAGTACTTC,CASSLGPSSGPNEQYF
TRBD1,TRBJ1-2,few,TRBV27,TGTGCCAGCAGTCGGACAGGGGGCTTGATTGAAGGCTACACCTTC,CASSRTGGLIEGYTF
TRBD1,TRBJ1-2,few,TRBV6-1,TGTGCCAGCAGTGCTTTGGGGACAGGAATTTATGGCTACACCTTC,CASSALGTGIYGYTF
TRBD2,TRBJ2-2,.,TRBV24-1,TGTGCCACCAGCCGTAGCGGGGGAGAACGCGGGGAGCTGTTTTTT,CATSRSGGERGELFF
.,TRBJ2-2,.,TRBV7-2,TGTGCCAGCAGCTTAGGGGCCGAAGGAGGCACCGGGGAGCTGTTTTTT,CASSLGAEGGTGELFF
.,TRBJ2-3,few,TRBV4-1,TGCGCCAGCAGCCAGGATCCACCAGGCCTCACAGATACGCAGTATTTT,CASSQDPPGLTDTQYF
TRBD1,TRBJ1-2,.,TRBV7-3,TGTGCCAGCAGCAGAAATGGACAGGGGCTTTATGGCTACACCTTC,CASSRNGQGLYGYTF
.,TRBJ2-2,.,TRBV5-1,TGCGCCAGCAGCTTACAGGGAGGCTGGACCGGGGAGCTGTTTTTT,CASSLQGGWTGELFF
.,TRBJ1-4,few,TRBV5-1,TGCGCCAGCAGCTTGGTGGGCGGCCCGGCGGAAAAACTGTTTTTT,CASSLVGGPAEKLFF
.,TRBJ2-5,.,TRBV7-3,TGTGCCAGCAGCTCAGCGGTAGGAGAGACCCAGTACTTC,CASSSAVGETQYF
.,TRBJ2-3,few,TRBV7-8,TGTGCCAGCAGCCTGGGGGCCTACCCTAGCACAGATACGCAGTATTTT,CASSLGAYPSTDTQYF
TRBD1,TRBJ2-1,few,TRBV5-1,TGCGCCAGCAGGAACAGGGGACCGAAGCAGTTCTTC,CASRNRGPKQFF
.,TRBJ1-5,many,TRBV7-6,TGTGCCAGCAGCTTAGGAGCAGGGGCTCGGAGCAATCAGCCCCAGCATTTT,CASSLGAGARSNQPQHF
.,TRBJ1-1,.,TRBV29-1,TGCAGCGCAAACGGGGCTAGGACTGAAGCTTTCTTT,CSANGARTEAFF
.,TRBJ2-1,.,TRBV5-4,TGTGCCAGCAGCACAGGACTGGCTGACGGGGAGCAGTTCTTC,CASSTGLADGEQFF